A single sample is the source of the 5 T cell receptor beta chains below, sequenced in a study of shared clonotypes between healthy human individuals. Clones were sequenced by immunoSEQ multiplex PCR, and TCRdb holds only the in-frame ones, with some missing. Of about 800,000 clones listed, 90% to 98% are singletons. CD45RO-negative, CCR7-positively selected cells formed the naive CD8 fraction, excluding terminally differentiated effector memory CD45RA+ cells. Sequenced sample: naive CD8+ T cells sorted from blood. These receptors were collected from a man aged 25-45 years in good health.

This chain links TRBV7-9 with TRBJ2-1; D unclear. Germline assignment: CDR1 SEHNR and CDR2 FQNEAQ (reference sequence). The CDR3 sequence is 16 residues long. Trimming cost V 5 bases and J 0 bases, with 14 bases left between them. CDR3 region: CASSQRVNISYNEQFF. Here the CDR3 DNA reads TGTGCCAGCAGCCAAAGGGTGAATATCTCCTACAATGAGCAGTTCTTC.

This rearrangement joins TRBV5-1 to TRBJ2-7, with TRBD1 matching over 10 bases. Per germline, CDR1 SGHRS and CDR2 YFSETQ. V shed 4 bases, J shed 6 bases, and the junction held 7 bases outside the gene matches. CDR3 length: 14 amino acids. The CDR3 bases are TGCGCCAGCAGCCCAGACAGGGGGCATCGCGAGCAGTACTTC. This translates into CASSPDRGHREQYF.

The J gene is TRBJ2-1, the V gene TRBV28; D may be TRBD1 (5 bases). The CDR3 is 11 residues long. V gave up 6 bases and J gave up 11 bases, with 11 bases separating them. Germline-derived CDR1 and CDR2 are MDHEN and SYDVKM. The CDR3 DNA is TGTGCCAGCAGCCCAGGGTCGCAGCAGTTCTTC. Its protein product is CASSPGSQQFF.

The gene calls are TRBV19 and TRBJ1-1; tentatively, D is TRBD1 (6 bases). CDR1 is LNHDA, CDR2 SQIVND, per germline (reference sequence). The CDR3 is 17 amino acids. The germline V and J ends were trimmed by 3 bases and 1 base, with 18 bases remaining between them. CDR3 protein: CASSITYRVETNTEAFF. The CDR3 region has the DNA TGTGCCAGTAGTATCACCTACAGGGTGGAAACGAACACTGAAGCTTTCTTT.

The chain carries TRBV27 and TRBJ1-2, with 7 bases identical to TRBD1. The germline gives CDR1 MNHEY, CDR2 SMNVEV (reference sequence). The V gene end was trimmed by 5 bases and the J gene end by 7 bases; junction bases not matched to a gene: 10. The CDR3 covers 14 residues. The CDR3 loop is CASSPRRQGSGYTF. CDR3 bases: TGTGCCAGCAGTCCCCGTCGACAGGGTAGTGGCTACACCTTC.